The 2 T cell receptor beta chains given below trace back to one sample, sequenced in a study of blood T cell repertoires in COVID-19. Using immunoSEQ multiplex PCR, the repertoire was profiled, and TCRdb retains in-frame clones only, with some absent. Here the sample spans 85,000 to 100,000 clones, 90% being singletons. Sequencing input: peripheral blood. These receptors were obtained from a man aged 55 to 69 with acute or convalescent COVID-19.

The rearrangement uses TRBV30 and TRBJ2-3; D uncertain. The ends were cut back, 1 base at V and 0 bases at J, with 5 bases in the middle. The germline gives CDR1 GTSNPN, CDR2 SVGIG (reference sequence). The CDR3 spans 13 residues. This CDR3 is CAWSGISTDTQYF. The CDR3 DNA sequence: TGTGCCTGGAGTGGTATTAGCACAGATACGCAGTATTTT.

J is TRBJ2-1 and V is TRBV9; 7 nucleotides align to TRBD1. CDR3 length: 15 residues. V was pared by 3 bases and J by 3 bases, with 6 bases of the junction left unmatched. From germline, CDR1 is SGDLS and CDR2 YYNGEE. The CDR3 loop reads CASSERGQRYNEQFF. Written as DNA, the CDR3 is TGTGCCAGCAGCGAAAGGGGACAGCGCTACAATGAGCAGTTCTTC. The whole variable domain, remainder taken from reference TRBV9 and TRBJ2-1, is DSGVTQTPKHLITATGQRVTLRCSPRSGDLSVYWYQQSLDQGLQFLIQYYNGEERAKGNILERFSAQQFPDLHSELNLSSLELGDSALYFCASSERGQRYNEQFFGPGTRLTVL.